The rows below give T cell receptor beta chains drawn from one sample of a study of T cells after posttransplantation cyclophosphamide. Sequencing used immunoSEQ multiplex PCR; TCRdb keeps in-frame clones, though not all of them. The data show 5,000 to 5,500 clones, with none appearing a single time. The sample here was PBMCs, taken after allogeneic stem cell transplant with posttransplant cyclophosphamide. All receptors come from a female patient in her thirties or forties who received an allogeneic stem cell transplant from an unrelated donor, was CMV-positive, and had acute and chronic GVHD. The T cells may come from the graft donor. The CDR3 runs from the conserved cysteine through the conserved F or W. The size of a clone is reported for some rows only, either as once, few or many, or as a class for expanded clones.

CDR3,size,V,J
CASSVRQDLWWANVLTF,many,TRBV9,TRBJ2-6
CASSLSGLEAFF,medium-sized,TRBV11-1,TRBJ1-1
CASSVFEGAHTDTQYF,NA,TRBV9,TRBJ2-3
CASSLYRGSPLHF,many,TRBV27,TRBJ1-6
CASSPGTGIEQETQYF,NA,TRBV18,TRBJ2-5
CASSLGGLADPWDTQYF,NA,TRBV7-2,TRBJ2-3
CASSLVSEGTEAFF,many,TRBV7-2,TRBJ1-1
CASSVAGGGYNEQFF,few,TRBV9,TRBJ2-1
CASTERGLSYEQYF,many,TRBV2,TRBJ2-7
CASSLGTGLDTQYF,medium-sized,TRBV7-7,TRBJ2-3
CASSLFSITGELFF,many,TRBV27,TRBJ2-2
CSVGTGIGDYEQYF,many,TRBV29-1,TRBJ2-7
CASSKTGTGSYNEQFF,many,TRBV19,TRBJ2-1
CASSGQGIGAFF,many,TRBV7-9,TRBJ1-1
CASSWVSGQVNTEAFF,medium-sized,TRBV11-2,TRBJ1-1
CASSLTFRYEQYF,NA,TRBV11-2,NA
CASSSDRGRADTQYF,many,TRBV5-4,TRBJ2-3
CASSLTGHLEAFF,many,TRBV7-6,TRBJ1-1
CASSRITGTSGDTQYF,many,TRBV2,TRBJ2-3
CSVEGAQETQYF,many,TRBV29-1,TRBJ2-5
CASSGGTGSYNEQFF,many,TRBV2,TRBJ2-1
CASSGDRGHGETQYF,many,TRBV6-1,TRBJ2-5
CAISDRGLAGGYEQYF,many,TRBV10-3,TRBJ2-7
CASSLGAYTYEQYF,many,TRBV5-5,TRBJ2-7
CASSRTVLNTYEQYF,many,TRBV4-3,TRBJ2-7
CAWKRADRDGSPLHF,NA,TRBV30,TRBJ1-6
CASSLTRSYEQYF,many,TRBV7-3,TRBJ2-7
CASNRVGEAGVNEQFF,many,TRBV27,TRBJ2-1
CASSPGGAGNTGELFF,many,TRBV7-2,TRBJ2-2
CASSEGQGIGNTIYF,medium-sized,TRBV2,TRBJ1-3
CASSLGGRGDEQFF,many,TRBV18,TRBJ2-1
CASSPHQGYEQYF,many,TRBV11-2,TRBJ2-7
CASSLLHSDRGFTEAFF,many,TRBV27,TRBJ1-1
CASSVADRPTYEQYF,many,TRBV9,TRBJ2-7
CASSPLREGMDEQFF,many,TRBV18,TRBJ2-1
CAWSADDGSGEPQHF,many,TRBV30,TRBJ1-5
CAGSEDFNNEQFF,few,TRBV2,TRBJ2-1
CASSTPGPGYTF,many,TRBV19,TRBJ1-2
CAWSGTILSHQFF,many,TRBV30,TRBJ2-1
CASSLSSVGGEQFF,many,TRBV7-9,TRBJ2-1
CASSPLTGGRTEAFF,many,TRBV18,TRBJ1-1
CASSLEREGYEQYF,many,TRBV5-1,TRBJ2-7
CASSDSRARGTEAFF,many,TRBV2,TRBJ1-1
CASSLVGGDEQFF,many,TRBV7-9,TRBJ2-1
CASRGGTGDEKLFF,many,TRBV25-1,TRBJ1-4
CAWSGQGNQPQHF,many,TRBV30,TRBJ1-5
CASSLREQYEQYF,many,TRBV7-8,TRBJ2-7
CASSLRTGRSGNTIYF,many,TRBV5-6,TRBJ1-3
CASSLEVGTEAFF,many,TRBV5-1,TRBJ1-1
CASSEGGPTLYEQYF,many,TRBV2,TRBJ2-7
CASSPKDRGRFRVNEQFF,many,TRBV4-1,TRBJ2-1
CASSFGNQETQYF,many,TRBV11-1,TRBJ2-5
CASSRQGDTQNEKLFF,many,TRBV19,TRBJ1-4
CSARGVGADTQYF,NA,TRBV29-1,TRBJ2-3
CASSLTGQGTEPQHF,many,TRBV7-3,TRBJ1-5
CASSRGMVYGYTF,many,TRBV7-9,TRBJ1-2
CASSSDNYNEQFF,many,TRBV7-3,TRBJ2-1
CASSLDRSNQPQHF,many,TRBV2,TRBJ1-5
CASSLRAGGDNEQFF,few,TRBV11-3,TRBJ2-1